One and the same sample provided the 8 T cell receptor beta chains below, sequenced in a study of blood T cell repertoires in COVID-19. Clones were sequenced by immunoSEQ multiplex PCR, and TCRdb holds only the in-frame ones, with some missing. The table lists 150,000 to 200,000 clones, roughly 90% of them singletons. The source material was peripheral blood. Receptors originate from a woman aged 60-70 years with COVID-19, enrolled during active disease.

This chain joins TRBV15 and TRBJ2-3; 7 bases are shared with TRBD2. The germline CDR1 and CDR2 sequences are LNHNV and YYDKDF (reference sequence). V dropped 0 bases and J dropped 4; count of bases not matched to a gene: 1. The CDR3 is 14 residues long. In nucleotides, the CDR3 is TGTGCCACCAGCAGAGATCGGGGGGCAGATACGCAGTATTTT. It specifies CATSRDRGADTQYF.

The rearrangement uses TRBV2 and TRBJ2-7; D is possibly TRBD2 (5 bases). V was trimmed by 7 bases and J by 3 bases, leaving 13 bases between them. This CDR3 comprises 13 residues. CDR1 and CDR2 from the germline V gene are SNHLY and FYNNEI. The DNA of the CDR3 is TGTGCCAGCATCCCGGCGGGTGACTACGAGCAGTACTTC. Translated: CASIPAGDYEQYF.

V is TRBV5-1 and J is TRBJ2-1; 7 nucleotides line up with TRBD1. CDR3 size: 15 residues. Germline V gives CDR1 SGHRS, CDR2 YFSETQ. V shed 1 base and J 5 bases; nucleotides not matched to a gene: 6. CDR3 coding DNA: TGCGCCAGCAGCTTGTCAGGGGGTGGTAACAATGAGCAGTTCTTC. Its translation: CASSLSGGGNNEQFF.

CDR3 DNA sequence: TGTGCCAGCAGCGTAGGGTCTAGCGGGAGTACGAATGAGCAGTTCTTC. It codes for CASSVGSSGSTNEQFF. The V call is TRBV9, the J call TRBJ2-1; 10 bases are a match to TRBD2. V lost 0 bases, J lost 7 bases, and 7 bases stayed unmatched. The germline CDR1 and CDR2 sequences are SGDLS and YYNGEE. The CDR3 covers 16 residues. Looking up the rest from reference TRBV9 and TRBJ2-1 gives the full variable domain: DSGVTQTPKHLITATGQRVTLRCSPRSGDLSVYWYQQSLDQGLQFLIQYYNGEERAKGNILERFSAQQFPDLHSELNLSSLELGDSALYFCASSVGSSGSTNEQFFGPGTRLTVL.

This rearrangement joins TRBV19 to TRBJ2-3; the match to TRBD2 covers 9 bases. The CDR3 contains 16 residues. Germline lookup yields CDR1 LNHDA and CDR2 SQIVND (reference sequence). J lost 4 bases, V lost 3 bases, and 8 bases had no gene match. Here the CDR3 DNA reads TGTGCCAGTAGTATGACTAGCGGAGCAGCGGCAGATACGCAGTATTTT. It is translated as CASSMTSGAAADTQYF.

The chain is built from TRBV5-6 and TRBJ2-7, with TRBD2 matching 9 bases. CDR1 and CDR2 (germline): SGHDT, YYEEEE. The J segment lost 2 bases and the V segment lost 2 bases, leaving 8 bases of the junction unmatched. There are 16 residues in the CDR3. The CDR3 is CASSFGLAGGAYEQYF. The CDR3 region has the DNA TGTGCCAGCAGCTTTGGCTTGGCGGGAGGGGCCTACGAGCAGTACTTC.

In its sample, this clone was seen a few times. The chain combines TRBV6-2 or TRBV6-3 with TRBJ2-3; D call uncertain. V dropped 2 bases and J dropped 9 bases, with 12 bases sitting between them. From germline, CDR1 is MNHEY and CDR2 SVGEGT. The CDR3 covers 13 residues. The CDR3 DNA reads TGTGCCAGCAGTTACCCTACCGTGCGGACGCAGTATTTT. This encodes CASSYPTVRTQYF.

CDR3 sequence: CAWSVQGTGEKLFF. CDR3 nucleotides: TGTGCCTGGAGTGTACAAGGGACAGGGGAAAAACTGTTTTTT. V usage is TRBV30 and J usage is TRBJ1-4, with 9 bases that match TRBD1. Trimming took 0 bases from V and 8 from J; bases not matched to a gene: 4. Germline loops: CDR1 GTSNPN, CDR2 SVGIG (reference sequence). The length of the CDR3 is 14 residues.